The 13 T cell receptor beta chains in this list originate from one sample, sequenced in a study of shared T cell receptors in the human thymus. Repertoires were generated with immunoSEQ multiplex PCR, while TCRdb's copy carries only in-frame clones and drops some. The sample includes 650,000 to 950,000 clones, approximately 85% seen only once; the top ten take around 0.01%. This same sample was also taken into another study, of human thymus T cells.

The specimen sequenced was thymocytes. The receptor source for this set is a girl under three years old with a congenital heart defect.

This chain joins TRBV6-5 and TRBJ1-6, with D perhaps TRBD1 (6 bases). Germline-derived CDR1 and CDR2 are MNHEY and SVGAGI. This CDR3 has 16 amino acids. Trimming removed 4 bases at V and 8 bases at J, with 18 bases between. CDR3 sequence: CASSSSTKGHHSPLHF. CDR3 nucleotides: TGTGCCAGCAGTTCCTCCACCAAGGGACACCATTCACCCCTCCACTTT.

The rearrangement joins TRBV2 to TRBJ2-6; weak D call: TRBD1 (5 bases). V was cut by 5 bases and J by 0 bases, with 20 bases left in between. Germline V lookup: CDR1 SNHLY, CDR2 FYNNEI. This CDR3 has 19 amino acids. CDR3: CASSLLTVPLSSGANVLTF. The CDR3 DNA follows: TGTGCCAGCAGTTTGCTGACAGTGCCTCTCAGCTCTGGGGCCAACGTCCTGACTTTC.

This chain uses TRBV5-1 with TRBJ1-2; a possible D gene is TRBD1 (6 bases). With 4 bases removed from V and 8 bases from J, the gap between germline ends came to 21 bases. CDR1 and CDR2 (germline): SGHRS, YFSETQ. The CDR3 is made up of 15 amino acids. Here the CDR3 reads CASSPDWGPLGGYTF. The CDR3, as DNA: TGCGCCAGCAGCCCCGATTGGGGGCCCCTGGGGGGCTACACCTTC. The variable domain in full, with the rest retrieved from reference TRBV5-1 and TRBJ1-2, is KAGVTQTPRYLIKTRGQQVTLSCSPISGHRSVSWYQQTPGQGLQFLFEYFSETQRNKGNFPGRFSGRQFSNSRSEMNVSTLELGDSALYLCASSPDWGPLGGYTFGSGTRLTVV.

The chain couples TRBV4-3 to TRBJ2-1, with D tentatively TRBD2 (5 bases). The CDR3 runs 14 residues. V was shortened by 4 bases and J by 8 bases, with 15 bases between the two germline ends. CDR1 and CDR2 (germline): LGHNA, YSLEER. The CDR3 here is CASSLEGPGDEQFF. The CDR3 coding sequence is TGCGCCAGCAGCCTTGAGGGCCCAGGCGATGAGCAGTTCTTC.

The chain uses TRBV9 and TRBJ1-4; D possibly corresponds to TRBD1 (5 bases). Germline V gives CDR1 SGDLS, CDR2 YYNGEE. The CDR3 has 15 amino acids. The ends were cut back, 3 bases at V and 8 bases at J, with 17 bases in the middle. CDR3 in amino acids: CASSGRGGDREKLFF. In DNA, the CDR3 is TGTGCCAGCAGCGGCCGGGGGGGAGATCGGGAAAAACTGTTTTTT.

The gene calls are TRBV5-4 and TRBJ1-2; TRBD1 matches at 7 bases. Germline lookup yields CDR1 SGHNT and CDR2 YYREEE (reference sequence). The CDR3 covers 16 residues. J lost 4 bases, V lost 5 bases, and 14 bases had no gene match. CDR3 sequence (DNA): TGTGCCAGCAGACCTGACAGGGAAAGGGGGTCCTATGGCTACACCTTC. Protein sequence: CASRPDRERGSYGYTF.

The CDR3 nucleotides read TGCGCCAGCAGCCAGGGGTCCGCTACCGGGGAAGTTTTTGGGTATGGCTACACCTTC. It specifies CASSQGSATGEVFGYGYTF. The rearrangement uses TRBV4-1 and TRBJ1-2; D not resolved. This CDR3 spans 19 amino acids. Looked up from germline, CDR1 is MGHRA and CDR2 is YSYEKL. V shed 3 bases and J shed 5 bases, with 28 bases lying between them.

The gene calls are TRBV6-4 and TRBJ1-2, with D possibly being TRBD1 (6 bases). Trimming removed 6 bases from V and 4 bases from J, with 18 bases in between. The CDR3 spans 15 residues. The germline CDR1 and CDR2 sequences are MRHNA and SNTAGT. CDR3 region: CASSEGGRRGYGYTF. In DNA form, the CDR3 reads TGTGCCAGCAGCGAGGGGGGGCGGAGGGGCTATGGCTACACCTTC.

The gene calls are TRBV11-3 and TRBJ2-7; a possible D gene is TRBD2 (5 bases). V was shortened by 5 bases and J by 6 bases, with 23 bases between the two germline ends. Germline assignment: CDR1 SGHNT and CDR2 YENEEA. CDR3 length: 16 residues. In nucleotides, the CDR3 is TGTGCCAGCAGCCCCAGAGGGAGAGCGGCCCCCCGCGAGCAGTACTTC. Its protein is CASSPRGRAAPREQYF.

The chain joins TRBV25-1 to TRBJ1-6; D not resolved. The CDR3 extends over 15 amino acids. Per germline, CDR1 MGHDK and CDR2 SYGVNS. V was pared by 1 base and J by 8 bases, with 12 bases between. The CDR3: CASSESQRADSPLHF. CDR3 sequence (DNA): TGTGCCAGCAGTGAATCTCAGAGGGCGGATTCACCCCTCCACTTT.

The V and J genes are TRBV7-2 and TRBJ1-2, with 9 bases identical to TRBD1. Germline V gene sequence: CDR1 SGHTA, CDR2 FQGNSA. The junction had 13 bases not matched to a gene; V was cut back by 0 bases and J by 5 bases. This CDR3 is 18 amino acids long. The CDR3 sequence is CASSLAPGTGRVRYGYTF. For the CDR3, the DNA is TGTGCCAGCAGCTTAGCCCCCGGGACAGGGAGAGTTAGGTATGGCTACACCTTC.

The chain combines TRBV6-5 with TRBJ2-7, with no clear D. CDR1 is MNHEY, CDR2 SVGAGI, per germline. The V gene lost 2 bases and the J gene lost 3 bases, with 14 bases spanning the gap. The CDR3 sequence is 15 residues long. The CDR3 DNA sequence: TGTGCCAGCAGTTACACCCGGAGCTCACTCTACGAGCAGTACTTC. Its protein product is CASSYTRSSLYEQYF.

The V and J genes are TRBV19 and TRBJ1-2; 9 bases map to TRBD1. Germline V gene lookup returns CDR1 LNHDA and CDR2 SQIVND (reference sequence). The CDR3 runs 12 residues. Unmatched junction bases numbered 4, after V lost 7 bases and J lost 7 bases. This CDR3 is CASTGQGPGYTF. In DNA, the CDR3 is TGTGCCAGTACCGGACAGGGGCCTGGCTACACCTTC.